This record concerns one TCR beta chain sequence. What it binds is not known. Germline CDR1 SNHLY, CDR2 FYNNEI. The CDR3 contains 13 residues. With 4 bases removed from V and 4 bases from J, the gap between germline ends came to 10 bases. The data are from a study of lymphopenia after photon versus proton radiotherapy. Study-wide findings and caveats: Under photons, naive T cells and diversity fell while effector/memory populations rose. In patients who died, overall survival fell as post-nadir TCR diversity dropped more.

Assay used: immunoSEQ multiplex PCR; TCRdb lists only in-frame clones, some missing. The table has about 18,000 clones, under 95% seen once. This TCR derives from a middle-aged woman with cholangiocarcinoma. The V call is TRBV2, the J call TRBJ1-1; D is undetermined. The specimen was peripheral blood, collected from a patient treated with photon-based radiotherapy. CDR3 loop: CASSAGASTEAFF. The CDR3 nucleotides read TGTGCCAGCAGTGCCGGAGCAAGCACTGAAGCTTTCTTT.